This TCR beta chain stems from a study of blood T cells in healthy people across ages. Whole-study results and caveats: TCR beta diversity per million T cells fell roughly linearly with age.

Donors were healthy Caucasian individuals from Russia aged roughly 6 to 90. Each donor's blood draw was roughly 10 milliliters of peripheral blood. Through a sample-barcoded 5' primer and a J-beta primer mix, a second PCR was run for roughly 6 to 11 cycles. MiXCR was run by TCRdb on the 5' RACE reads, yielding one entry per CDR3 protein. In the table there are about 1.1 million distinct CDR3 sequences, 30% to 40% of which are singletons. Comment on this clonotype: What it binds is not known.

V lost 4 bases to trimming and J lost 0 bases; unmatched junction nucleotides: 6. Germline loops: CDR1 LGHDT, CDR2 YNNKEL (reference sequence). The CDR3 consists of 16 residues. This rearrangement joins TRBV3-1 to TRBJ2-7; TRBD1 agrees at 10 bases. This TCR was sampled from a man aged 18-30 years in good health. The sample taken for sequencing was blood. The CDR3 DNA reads TGTGCCAGCAGCCCACTATGGACAGGGGGCTCCTACGAGCAGTACTTC. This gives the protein CASSPLWTGGSYEQYF.